Described below is a single T cell receptor (beta chain) sequence and its context. The sample is drawn from a study of T cell changes during pregnancy in multiple sclerosis. V gave up 0 bases and J gave up 2 bases, with 8 bases separating them. In germline, CDR1 is MNHNS, CDR2 SASEGT. This CDR3 is built from 15 residues. TCRdb's table, derived via immunoSEQ multiplex PCR, lists solely in-frame clones and lacks some. The sample holds fewer than 40,000 clones, 85% to 95% seen once. V and J are TRBV6-1 and TRBJ1-3, with no clear D. This material consisted of CD4+ T cells from peripheral blood mononuclear cells, taken after pregnancy. The receptor was derived from a female donor in good health, enrolled as a control in a pregnancy study. This CDR3 reads CASSEARGAGNTIYF. The DNA of the CDR3 is TGTGCCAGCAGTGAAGCGCGGGGTGCTGGAAACACCATATATTTT.